These 31 T cell receptor beta chains came from one sample sequenced in a study of T-cell reconstitution after alpha-beta-depleted transplantation in children. TCRbeta library construction was performed incorporating unique molecular identifiers. TCRdb redid the calling of the PCR reads with MiXCR, one entry per CDR3 protein. The sample includes hundreds of thousands of distinct CDR3 sequences, approximately 9.5% of them seen just once. The sequencing here drew on PBMCs from the stem cell graft donor, taken from the stem cell graft. These receptors all stem from a human donor who donated a stem cell graft to a child with acute lymphoblastic leukemia.

This clonotype was seen many times. J is TRBJ1-2 and V is TRBV6-2 or TRBV6-3; D call uncertain. V dropped 3 bases and J dropped 0 bases, with 5 bases sitting between them. From germline, CDR1 is MNHEY and CDR2 SVGEGT. The CDR3 runs to 13 residues. CDR3 region: CASSYSTNYGYTF. CDR3 DNA sequence: TGTGCCAGCAGTTATTCTACTAACTATGGCTACACCTTC.

This clonotype was detected only a few times. This rearrangement joins TRBV20-1 to TRBJ2-3; 7 bases map to TRBD1. V shed 2 bases and J 3 bases; nucleotides not matched to a gene: 5. Per the germline V gene, CDR1 is DFQATT and CDR2 is SNEGSKA (reference sequence). CDR3 length: 14 residues. The DNA of the CDR3 is TGCAGTGCTAGAACTAGGGGGCCGACAGATACGCAGTATTTT. Protein sequence: CSARTRGPTDTQYF.

This clonotype was observed at least ten times. This sequence joins TRBV27 and TRBJ1-2; D remains unclear. Deletions cut 2 bases from V and 4 bases from J, with 11 bases between. Germline CDR1 and CDR2: MNHEY and SMNVEV (reference sequence). The CDR3 covers 14 residues. In DNA, the CDR3 is TGTGCCAGCAGTTTAAAGGGAGGCGTCTATGGCTACACCTTC. The encoded protein is CASSLKGGVYGYTF.

This clonotype showed up many times. In nucleotides, the CDR3 is TGCAGTGCTAGTCCCCCGGACACCGGCTCCTACGAGCAGTACTTC. This codes for CSASPPDTGSYEQYF. The chain carries TRBV20-1 and TRBJ2-7; maybe TRBD1 (5 bases). The V and J ends lost 3 bases and 0 bases respectively, with 15 bases between them. The CDR3 runs 15 residues. Germline lookup yields CDR1 DFQATT and CDR2 SNEGSKA (reference sequence).

In its sample, this clonotype was seen many times. The CDR3 DNA is TGCGCCAGCAGCTTGGGTCCTAAGACGGAGAACTATGGCTACACCTTC. As protein: CASSLGPKTENYGYTF. The chain joins TRBV5-1 to TRBJ1-2, with no clear D. This CDR3 has 16 residues. V lost 0 bases, J lost 2 bases, and 14 bases lay in between. Germline V gene sequence: CDR1 SGHRS, CDR2 YFSETQ.

This clonotype showed up many times. The J gene is TRBJ1-4, the V gene TRBV20-1; 7 bases line up with TRBD1. There are 15 residues in the CDR3. Germline-derived CDR1 and CDR2 are DFQATT and SNEGSKA (reference sequence). V shed 7 bases, J shed 8 bases, and the junction held 16 bases outside the gene matches. In nucleotides, the CDR3 is TGCAGTGTGAAACCCCCGACAGGGCAGATGGAAAAACTGTTTTTT. Amino acid sequence: CSVKPPTGQMEKLFF.

This clonotype was seen more than once but under ten times. The gene calls are TRBV5-5 and TRBJ1-1; D gene uncertain. CDR1 and CDR2 from the germline V gene are SGHKS and YYEKEE (reference sequence). This CDR3 spans 13 amino acids. The ends were cut back, 1 base at V and 4 bases at J, with 8 bases in the middle. The CDR3 nucleotides read TGTGCCAGCAGCTTGTGGATAGGCACTGAAGCTTTCTTT. This codes for CASSLWIGTEAFF.

The chain joins TRBV10-3 to TRBJ1-1; 9 bases fit TRBD1. J gave up 7 bases and V 3 bases, and 9 bases lay outside the gene matches. The CDR3 is 15 residues long. CDR1 is ENHRY and CDR2 is SYGVKD in the germline V gene. The CDR3 loop reads CAISEYGQGTIEAFF. Written as DNA, the CDR3 is TGTGCCATCAGTGAATACGGACAGGGGACTATTGAAGCTTTCTTT.

Worth noting for this clonotype: This may be a read error, as it is one base from a much larger clone. The missing conserved phenylalanine or tryptophan at the end of this CDR3 makes a read error likely. The J gene is TRBJ1-5, the V gene TRBV10-3, with 8 bases identical to TRBD1. The J segment lost 5 bases and the V segment lost 7 bases, leaving 4 bases of the junction unmatched. Germline CDR1 is ENHRY and CDR2 is SYGVKD. The CDR3 extends over 13 amino acids. CDR3 in amino acids: CAITGQEDQPQHV. For the CDR3, the DNA is TGTGCCATCACGGGACAGGAAGATCAGCCCCAGCATGTT.

The genes are TRBV11-2 and TRBJ2-7, with 14 bases matching TRBD2. V trimming: 3 bases; J trimming: 0 bases; junction bases outside the gene matches: 4. Germline assignment: CDR1 SGHAT and CDR2 FQNNGV. CDR3 length equals 17 residues. The CDR3 region has the DNA TGTGCCAGCAGCTTTAAGACTAGCGGGGGGGTCTCCTACGAGCAGTACTTC. It yields the protein CASSFKTSGGVSYEQYF.

This sequence joins TRBV12-3 or TRBV12-4 and TRBJ2-7; no reliable D call. The CDR3 loop spans 18 amino acids. V was cut by 3 bases and J by 4 bases, with 25 bases left in between. CDR3 sequence: CASSLGLFIGPVLYEQYF. Here the CDR3 DNA reads TGTGCCAGCAGTTTGGGGTTGTTTATCGGGCCCGTTTTGTACGAGCAGTACTTC.

This clonotype was counted only a few times. The CDR3 DNA sequence: TGCGCCAGCAGCTTGACGATAAGACTGGAGAGCTCCTACGAGCAGTACTTC. This gives the protein CASSLTIRLESSYEQYF. The chain recombines TRBV5-1 with TRBJ2-7; D call uncertain. The CDR3 consists of 17 residues. Germline V gene data show CDR1 as SGHRS and CDR2 as YFSETQ. Trimming pared 1 base from V and 0 bases from J, leaving 17 bases between.

This clonotype was detected ten times or more. J is TRBJ2-1 and V is TRBV7-6; D is possibly TRBD2 (5 bases). The CDR3 runs 15 residues. V dropped 0 bases and J dropped 4 bases, with 10 bases sitting between them. Germline V gene data show CDR1 as SGHVS and CDR2 as FNYEAQ. In nucleotides, the CDR3 is TGTGCCAGCAGCTTAGCCCCGGGAAGTTACAATGAGCAGTTCTTC. This encodes CASSLAPGSYNEQFF.

This clonotype was recorded a few times. The J gene is TRBJ2-5, the V gene TRBV20-1; 10 positions match TRBD2. V dropped 3 bases and J dropped 1; count of bases not matched to a gene: 11. This CDR3 region has 17 residues. In germline, CDR1 is DFQATT, CDR2 SNEGSKA (reference sequence). The CDR3 sequence: CSASSTLLAGPQETQYF. The CDR3 DNA reads as TGCAGTGCTAGCTCAACCTTACTAGCGGGGCCCCAAGAGACCCAGTACTTC.

The chain joins TRBV10-3 to TRBJ1-5; D gene uncertain. The V gene lost 2 bases and the J gene lost 4 bases, with 9 bases spanning the gap. The CDR3 is made up of 14 amino acids. Germline CDR1 and CDR2: ENHRY and SYGVKD. The CDR3 DNA reads TGTGCCATCAGTGAGCTGGTAGAGAATCAGCCCCAGCATTTT. It yields the protein CAISELVENQPQHF.

V gene TRBV7-2 combines with J gene TRBJ2-3; TRBD1 matches at 7 bases. Trimming removed 5 bases from V and 4 bases from J; junction bases left unmatched: 3. CDR1 and CDR2 from the germline V gene are SGHTA and FQGNSA. The CDR3 totals 13 residues. For the CDR3, the DNA is TGTGCCAGCAGCCCCCAGGGGGCAGATACGCAGTATTTT. Its translation is CASSPQGADTQYF.

This clonotype has only a few counts. The V call is TRBV12-3 or TRBV12-4, the J call TRBJ2-1; 11 nucleotides agree with TRBD2. The ends lost 6 bases at V and 9 bases at J; junction bases unmatched: 10. The CDR3 runs 15 residues. The CDR3 bases are TGTGCCAGCAGAACACTAGCGGGGGACGGCCGTGAGCAGTTCTTC. Protein product: CASRTLAGDGREQFF.

This clonotype was seen at least ten times. The rearrangement uses TRBV6-1 and TRBJ1-2; possible D gene TRBD1, 5 bases. There are 15 residues in the CDR3. The V end lost 2 bases, the J end lost 6 bases, and 16 bases lay between the germline ends. Germline V CDR1 and CDR2: MNHNS, SASEGT. This CDR3 reads CASSERKGKRDGYTF. CDR3 in DNA: TGTGCCAGCAGTGAAAGGAAGGGGAAGAGGGATGGCTACACCTTC.

This clonotype has just a few counts. The chain joins TRBV12-3 or TRBV12-4 to TRBJ2-1, with a weak D call TRBD1 (5 bases). This CDR3 has 12 residues. V was pared by 5 bases and J by 8 bases, with 10 bases between. The CDR3 spells CASSPGAHEQFF. DNA for the CDR3: TGTGCCAGCAGTCCTGGGGCACATGAGCAGTTCTTC.

The chain combines TRBV7-2 with TRBJ1-1, with a tentative D call TRBD1 (5 bases). The length of the CDR3 is 14 residues. Germline lookup yields CDR1 SGHTA and CDR2 FQGNSA. Trimming left V 3 bases short and J 6 bases short, with 14 bases between. CDR3 nucleotides: TGTGCCAGCAGCTTGACAGCCCCAGTGGCTGAAGCTTTCTTT. Protein: CASSLTAPVAEAFF. Complete variable domain (other parts from reference TRBV7-2 and TRBJ1-1): GAGVSQSPSNKVTEKGKDVELRCDPISGHTALYWYRQSLGQGLEFLIYFQGNSAPDKSGLPSDRFSAERTGGSVSTLTIQRTQQEDSAVYLCASSLTAPVAEAFFGQGTRLTVV.

This clonotype was counted many times. The chain employs TRBV4-1 and TRBJ2-3, with D uncertain. The CDR3 totals 15 residues. Germline loops: CDR1 MGHRA, CDR2 YSYEKL. Trimming removed 0 bases from V and 1 base from J, with 8 bases in between. The CDR3, as DNA: TGCGCCAGCAGCCAAGATAGGCTGGGCACAGATACGCAGTATTTT. It specifies CASSQDRLGTDTQYF.

The rearrangement links TRBV6-4 to TRBJ2-1; 13 nucleotides agree with TRBD2. The CDR3 totals 14 residues. Trimming removed 6 bases from V and 15 bases from J; junction bases left unmatched: 11. Germline CDR1 and CDR2: MRHNA and SNTAGT. CDR3 sequence reads: CASRLTSGGAALFF. In DNA, the CDR3 is TGTGCCAGCAGATTAACTAGCGGGGGGGCCGCTTTGTTCTTC.

The V and J genes are TRBV29-1 and TRBJ2-7; D may be TRBD2 (6 bases). Germline CDR1 reads SQVTM; CDR2 reads ANQGSEA. The CDR3 contains 13 residues. Trimming removed 2 bases at V and 4 bases at J, with 12 bases between. The CDR3 nucleotides read TGCAGCGTTGAACCGCGGGGAACATACGAGCAGTACTTC. Protein: CSVEPRGTYEQYF.

The rearrangement links TRBV4-1 to TRBJ2-7; D remains ambiguous. The germline CDR1 and CDR2 sequences are MGHRA and YSYEKL. V was shortened by 1 base and J by 5 bases, with 15 bases between the two germline ends. CDR3 length: 15 residues. The CDR3 protein is CASSQAESLTHEQYF. CDR3 DNA sequence: TGCGCCAGCAGCCAAGCGGAGTCCTTAACCCACGAGCAGTACTTC.

The chain employs TRBV9 and TRBJ1-3, with D maybe TRBD1 (6 bases). The ends were cut back, 4 bases at V and 0 bases at J, with 14 bases in the middle. There are 16 residues in the CDR3. Per germline, CDR1 SGDLS and CDR2 YYNGEE. The CDR3 DNA is TGTGCCAGCAGCTCAAGAACAGGGACCTCTGGAAACACCATATATTTT. Protein: CASSSRTGTSGNTIYF.

The gene calls are TRBV2 and TRBJ2-4; TRBD1 is a possible D gene (6 bases). Germline V gene lookup returns CDR1 SNHLY and CDR2 FYNNEI. V shed 5 bases and J shed 0 bases, with 11 bases lying between them. The CDR3 loop spans 15 amino acids. The CDR3 loop reads CASSRGQIAKNIQYF. The CDR3 DNA reads as TGTGCCAGCAGTCGAGGACAGATAGCCAAAAACATTCAGTACTTC.

This clonotype was seen many times. The rearrangement links TRBV24-1 to TRBJ2-3; TRBD2 matches 11 bases. J was trimmed by 5 bases and V by 4 bases; bases with no gene match: 7. The CDR3 sequence is 16 residues long. CDR1 is KGHDR, CDR2 SFDVKD, per germline. In DNA form, the CDR3 reads TGTGCCACCAGTGACCAGATAGCGGGGGGGCAAGATACGCAGTATTTT. This codes for CATSDQIAGGQDTQYF.

This clonotype was recorded a few times. The chain joins TRBV29-1 to TRBJ1-2; TRBD1 matches 11 bases. This CDR3 has 11 residues. The junction had 0 bases not matched to a gene; V was cut back by 4 bases and J by 8 bases. Germline CDR1 is SQVTM and CDR2 is ANQGSEA. CDR3 sequence (DNA): TGCAGCGTTGGGACAGGGGGCGGCTACACCTTC. Amino acid sequence: CSVGTGGGYTF.

CDR3 residues: CASNTAVAPLHF. CDR3 DNA: TGTGCCAGCAATACTGCGGTGGCGCCCCTCCACTTT. The rearrangement links TRBV5-5 to TRBJ1-6; D is uncertain. V was pared by 6 bases and J by 13 bases, with 14 bases between. Per the germline V gene, CDR1 is SGHKS and CDR2 is YYEKEE (reference sequence). The CDR3 has 12 amino acids. The full variable domain, rest sourced from reference TRBV5-5 and TRBJ1-6, is DAGVTQSPTHLIKTRGQQVTLRCSPISGHKSVSWYQQVLGQGPQFIFQYYEKEERGRGNFPDRFSARQFPNYSSELNVNALLLGDSALYLCASNTAVAPLHFGNGTRLTVT.

This clonotype occurred a few times. CDR3: CASISVSGNTIYF. The CDR3 DNA follows: TGTGCCAGCATTTCTGTCTCTGGAAACACCATATATTTT. The chain combines TRBV2 with TRBJ1-3; unclear D gene. V lost 7 bases and J 0 bases, leaving 7 bases between the germline ends. The length of the CDR3 is 13 residues. From germline, CDR1 is SNHLY and CDR2 FYNNEI.

The chain employs TRBV7-2 and TRBJ1-2; 7 bases fit TRBD1. Germline assignment: CDR1 SGHTA and CDR2 FQGNSA. With V trimmed by 5 bases and J by 7 bases, 10 bases remained unmatched. The CDR3 consists of 14 residues. DNA for the CDR3: TGTGCCAGCAGCCCTGACAGGGTTGGCCGTGGCTACACCTTC. It codes for CASSPDRVGRGYTF.